This T cell receptor (beta chain) emerged from a study of cytomegalovirus exposure and HLA in healthy donors. Whole-study context: Of some 410 genotyped donors, 81% grouped in the Caucasian-associated ancestry cluster. Study conclusions and caveats: According to an earlier analysis, most TCR beta V segments yielded productive rearrangements about 87% or about 30% of the time.

PCR primers comprised 60 Vbeta and 13 Jbeta primers. Data came from immunoSEQ multiplex PCR; TCRdb stores just in-frame clones and leaves some out. This table holds fewer than 90,000 clones, around two thirds found once. Regarding this clone: The antigen is undetermined.

The V gene's germline CDR1 is LNHDA and CDR2 SQIVND (reference sequence). V shed 3 bases and J shed 4 bases, with 9 bases lying between them. The CDR3 is made up of 13 amino acids. This chain links TRBV19 with TRBJ1-1; D is perhaps TRBD1 (5 bases). Sequencing was done on a sample of PBMCs. The clonotype originates from a woman aged 50 to 60 in good health and CMV-seropositive. Here the CDR3 DNA reads TGTGCCAGTAGTATGGGGACTGGCACTGAAGCTTTCTTT. It codes for CASSMGTGTEAFF. Using reference TRBV19 and TRBJ1-1 for the parts outside the CDR3, the full variable domain is DGGITQSPKYLFRKEGQNVTLSCEQNLNHDAMYWYRQDPGQGLRLIYYSQIVNDFQKGDIAEGYSVSREKKESFPLTVTSAQKNPTAFYLCASSMGTGTEAFFGQGTRLTVV.